Shown below are 11 T cell receptor beta chains from a single sample sequenced in a study of blood T cells in healthy people across ages. Combining a sample-barcoded 5' primer with a J-beta primer mix, a second PCR ran for 7 to 11 cycles. TCRdb re-analysed the 5' RACE reads in MiXCR, keeping a single row per CDR3 protein. The top ten clones hold 15% to 20% of a sample with around 870,000 distinct CDR3 sequences, more than 25% of them seen once. The sequenced sample consisted of blood. All receptors come from a woman of 80 years or more in good health.

Ten or more counts support this clonotype. The rearrangement joins TRBV6-6 to TRBJ2-3; 10 nucleotides agree with TRBD1. With 2 bases clipped from V and 2 bases from J, the junction kept 4 bases outside the gene matches. Germline V CDR1 and CDR2: MNHNY, SVGAGI (reference sequence). The CDR3 spans 16 residues. The CDR3 spells CASSYRTGGFTDTQYF. The CDR3 bases are TGTGCCAGCAGTTACCGGACAGGGGGGTTCACAGATACGCAGTATTTT.

The table lists this clonotype with many counts. The genes are TRBV20-1 and TRBJ2-7; TRBD1 matches at 10 bases. The germline CDR1 and CDR2 sequences are DFQATT and SNEGSKA (reference sequence). The CDR3 has 14 amino acids. J was trimmed by 4 bases and V by 4 bases; bases with no gene match: 7. The CDR3 region is CSATWDRGSYEQYF. The CDR3 nucleotides are TGCAGTGCTACCTGGGACAGGGGATCGTACGAGCAGTACTTC.

A note on this clonotype: Since a much larger clone is just one base distant, this may be a read error. The chain combines TRBV12-3 or TRBV12-4 with TRBJ2-1; 8 bases agree with TRBD1. The V segment lost 5 bases and the J segment 8 bases; nucleotides outside the gene matches: 14. The CDR3 has 16 residues. Here the CDR3 reads CASSLQRGQARYEQFF. DNA of the CDR3: TGTGCCAGCAGTCTCCAACGGGGACAGGCTCGCTATGAGCAGTTCTTC.

Details on this clonotype: A much larger clone is a single base away; this may be a read error. The chain employs TRBV6-6 and TRBJ1-2, with D maybe TRBD1 (5 bases). Germline lookup yields CDR1 MNHNY and CDR2 SVGAGI (reference sequence). V lost 2 bases to trimming and J lost 6 bases, with 10 bases between them. The CDR3 runs 13 residues. DNA of the CDR3: TGTGCCAGCAGTTACCGCAGGGAACATGGCTACACCTTC. Amino acids: CASSYRREHGYTF.

The chain combines TRBV20-1 with TRBJ2-1; TRBD2 agrees at 7 bases. In germline, CDR1 is DFQATT, CDR2 SNEGSKA (reference sequence). The J segment lost 1 base and the V segment lost 6 bases, leaving 6 bases of the junction unmatched. The CDR3 sequence is 14 residues long. CDR3 bases: TGCAGTGCCGAGATCGGGGGGTCCTACAATGAGCAGTTCTTC. It encodes CSAEIGGSYNEQFF.

This clonotype was seen many times. This chain links TRBV14 with TRBJ2-5; D unclear. Germline loops: CDR1 SGHDN, CDR2 FVKESK. This CDR3 has 15 amino acids. The V end lost 2 bases, the J end lost 5 bases, and 15 bases lay between the germline ends. As DNA, the CDR3 is TGTGCCAGCAGCCAATCAAGAGGTAGAAGTGAGACCCAGTACTTC. Translated: CASSQSRGRSETQYF.

V gene TRBV5-1 combines with J gene TRBJ1-1; TRBD1 matches at 7 bases. Germline V CDR1 and CDR2: SGHRS, YFSETQ. J gave up 1 base and V 0 bases, and 3 bases lay outside the gene matches. The CDR3 runs to 15 residues. The CDR3 is CASSLDRGWNTEAFF. CDR3 DNA: TGCGCCAGCAGCTTGGACAGGGGCTGGAACACTGAAGCTTTCTTT. The variable domain in full, with the rest retrieved from reference TRBV5-1 and TRBJ1-1, is KAGVTQTPRYLIKTRGQQVTLSCSPISGHRSVSWYQQTPGQGLQFLFEYFSETQRNKGNFPGRFSGRQFSNSRSEMNVSTLELGDSALYLCASSLDRGWNTEAFFGQGTRLTVV.

J is TRBJ1-2 and V is TRBV6-5; D remains ambiguous. Germline V lookup: CDR1 MNHEY, CDR2 SVGAGI. V lost 2 bases and J lost 5, with 12 bases in between. The CDR3 spans 14 residues. Here the CDR3 DNA reads TGTGCCAGCAGTTACAGGCAGATCAGTTATGGCTACACCTTC. It specifies CASSYRQISYGYTF.

At least ten counts were recorded for this clonotype. The chain employs TRBV20-1 and TRBJ2-1; 11 bases align to TRBD2. CDR3 length equals 15 residues. Germline CDR1 and CDR2: DFQATT and SNEGSKA (reference sequence). J was trimmed by 6 bases and V by 3 bases; bases with no gene match: 7. The CDR3 DNA reads TGCAGTGCTAGTGTTAGCGGGGGGGCCGTCAATGAGCAGTTCTTC. Protein sequence: CSASVSGGAVNEQFF.

Concerning this clonotype: This may be a read error, as it is one base from a much larger clone. J is TRBJ2-4 and V is TRBV12-3 or TRBV12-4; TRBD2 is a possible D gene (7 bases). The J call may be wrong; the DNA end is better matched by TRBJ2-7. The CDR3 is 14 residues long. The CDR3 region is CAGSFGGGAYEQYF. CDR3 DNA sequence: TGTGCCGGCAGTTTTGGAGGGGGGGCTTACGAGCAGTACTTC.

Ten or more counts support this clonotype. The rearrangement links TRBV20-1 to TRBJ2-5; D call uncertain. Trimming removed 3 bases at V and 0 bases at J, with 5 bases between. The CDR3 is 12 residues long. Germline CDR1 DFQATT, CDR2 SNEGSKA (reference sequence). The CDR3 reads CSARPDQETQYF. In nucleotides, the CDR3 is TGCAGTGCTAGGCCAGACCAAGAGACCCAGTACTTC.